Here is one T cell receptor (beta chain) with its context. Deletions cut 5 bases from V and 14 bases from J, with 22 bases between. Germline CDR1 reads MDHEN; CDR2 reads SYDVKM. This CDR3 comprises 15 residues. Assay used: immunoSEQ multiplex PCR; TCRdb lists only in-frame clones, some missing. The table shows hundreds of thousands of clones, with 80% to 90% occurring only once. This entry comes from a study of blood T cell repertoires in COVID-19. The V and J genes are TRBV28 and TRBJ1-6, with a weak D call TRBD1 (5 bases). Sequences were obtained from peripheral blood. This sequence originates from an elderly man with acute or convalescent COVID-19. CDR3: CASSQGGGMSSALHF. CDR3 in DNA: TGTGCCAGCAGTCAAGGCGGGGGTATGAGTTCGGCCCTCCACTTT.